This T cell receptor beta chain came from a study of blood T cell repertoires in COVID-19. Overall study: Sites across the United States, Italy and Spain contributed samples from acute and convalescent COVID-19. T cells, B-cell-depleted T cells, or PBMCs provided the cDNA or gDNA that served as material.

Original data processing: Estimates of nucleated cell counts were drawn from the amplification of reference gene primers. TCRdb keeps only in-frame clones here, not all; method: immunoSEQ multiplex PCR. V, J and clone size are taken as reported in that table, and D and trimming were inferred from the DNA itself. The data hold about 58,000 clones, with 78% observed a single time. CDR3 length: 14 amino acids. Trimming stripped 3 bases from V and 0 bases from J, with 9 bases between. Germline CDR1 reads SGHTA; CDR2 reads FQGTGA. The chain joins TRBV7-3 to TRBJ2-7; TRBD2 is a possible D gene (6 bases). This clonotype was obtained from a human donor in a cohort sampled during active COVID-19. The sequenced material came from peripheral blood. CDR3 bases: TGTGCCAGCAGCTTGGGGGGTCCCTCCTACGAGCAGTACTTC. As protein: CASSLGGPSYEQYF.